Listed here is a single TCR beta chain. This clonotype was recorded at least ten times. Its antigen is currently not known. The input lacks base qualities; no much larger clone sits a single base away. What the time point label conveys for this sample: pre-sensitization, week 0. The treatment or condition label, as the study defines it: therapeutic diphenylcyclopropenone sensitization with weekly scalp DPC. Blood at each patch-test visit was drawn before the patch test was applied. To be eligible, patients had to be aged 18 to 70, diagnosed with alopecia and judged suitable for DPC therapy, while pregnant patients were excluded. Total RNA was extracted from unfractionated whole blood collected in Tempus Blood RNA tubes. This specimen belongs to a study of human T cells and chemical hapten exposure (dated by TCRdb to the early 2020s). Regarding the complete study: For sensitization, 2% DPC in acetone was applied to a roughly 2 cm by roughly 2 cm area of upper inner arm skin. Throughout the roughly 23-week study period, patients were also given weekly therapeutic DPC doses on the scalp. Patch testing was performed on the upper back with Finn chambers containing 0.01% DPC, and the patch tests were scored after 6 days according to International Contact Dermatitis Research Group standards. Most of the patients in the cohort were female, and the cohort covered alopecia areata with under or over 50% scalp involvement, alopecia totalis and alopecia universalis. The libraries were sequenced as a pool, and the TCR yield per sample differed mostly because of small variations in library volumes within the pool. This study followed changes in the peripheral blood TCR repertoire in vivo during primary and secondary sensitization of alopecia patients to the hapten diphenylcyclopropenone (DPC). Patient blood was sampled pre-sensitization (week 0) and at 2, 6 and about 24 weeks after DPC sensitization. Approximately 28 alopecia patients gave blood for TCR sequencing at one to four time points (pre-sensitization, 2, 6 and 24 weeks).

General study outcomes and caveats: Patch test score was positively correlated with the number of PT1 expanded TCRs, with significance at thresholds 8, 16 and 32 but not at 4. Repeated subsampling changed both the strength of the expansion versus patch-test correlation and the threshold at which the correlation became significant. No change with DPC sensitization was found in the number of TCRs above 1 in 1000 frequency, and no evidence of global repertoire structure alterations was found. Compared with pre-sensitization or healthy control sets, expanded TCRs formed significantly more large CDR3 similarity clusters, which is consistent with antigen-driven responses. Alopecia, a presumed autoimmune disease, was present in all patients, so the immune response of the patients might differ from that of healthy individuals.

Library creation used RACE. TCRdb names NextSeq 500 as the instrument used. During library preparation, unique molecular identifiers were attached to individual cDNA molecules so that TCRs could be counted in a quantitative, reproducible way. Both TCR alpha and TCR beta chains were sequenced from each blood RNA sample. The authors processed their data as follows. The median number of TCRs per sample was over 85,000, ranging from roughly 20,000 to 690,600. The Decombinator software suite was used to annotate the V, J and CDR3 of the TCR reads. For PS versus PT1 abundance plots, all samples were subsampled to the same number of TCRs (28,000). TCRs were defined as expanded if absent before sensitization and observed at least eight times at the 2-week time point. Using fastp trimming at Q25 and MiXCR clonotype assembly, TCRdb reanalyzed the public sequencing data and kept in-frame beta chains. Merged by CDR3 protein, the rows form single entries marked with the most common genes and DNA. V and J calls and clone size were set by TCRdb, not the authors. The sample yields fewer than 300,000 distinct CDR3 sequences; 7.5% to 10% were counted once. The ten largest account for approximately 2.3% of the sample.

The sequence came from a woman between 40 and 50 years old with alopecia areata. Some clones in this sample may be carry-over from other donors' samples. Specimen: whole blood, collected in connection with sensitization to the hapten diphenylcyclopropenone (DPC).

The nucleotide sequence is TGTGCCAGCAGATCTCGGGCCCAAGATACGCAGTATTTT. Translated, this is CASRSRAQDTQYF. This receptor chain uses TRBV12-3 or TRBV12-4 and TRBJ2-3; the D gene lacks a confident call. Its CDR3 holds 13 amino acids, cysteine through phenylalanine. The sequence is cut down to CDR3 DNA, 39 bases in frame from base 1. The trim is 6 bases for V and 5 bases for J, with a gap of 12 bases between the germline ends.